The source of this T cell receptor beta chain is a study of T cells in Graves' hyperthyroidism and ophthalmopathy. Findings and caveats of the study: Prediction of ophthalmopathy progression came a median roughly 6.6 months pre-onset. Most thyroid clonotypes that were expanded above 0.001 also turned up in blood.

The CDR3 consists of 15 residues. Germline V gene data show CDR1 as DFQATT and CDR2 as SNEGSKA (reference sequence). Each diagnosis was grounded in clinical symptoms, serum thyroxine and TRAb, thyroid ultrasound, and orbital computed tomography. Amplified TCR beta CDR3 regions came from RNA transcripts. Carried out on the TCR CDR3, a first-round RT-PCR used the HTBI primer set. TCRdb reprocessed the multiplex PCR reads via MiXCR and lists one record per CDR3 protein. The data contain about 530,000 distinct CDR3 sequences, roughly 15% of them singletons. As regards this clonotype: Its antigen is currently unknown. This sequence may be a read error, since a much larger clone differs from it by one base.

Sequenced input: blood. The chain joins TRBV20-1 to TRBJ2-7, with D hard to call. The clonotype comes from a young woman with Graves' ophthalmopathy. CDR3 residues: CSASGVASLVYKQYF. The CDR3 coding sequence is TGCAGTGCTTCTGGTGTGGCCTCTCTGGTCTACAAGCAGTACTTC.